This T cell receptor beta chain comes out of a study of regulatory T cells in long-lasting Graves disease. Study results and limitations: For persistent Graves' patients, TCR diversity was lower than for newly diagnosed ones. Persistent disease favored TRBV28, TRBJ1-2 and TRBJ2-5. Limited sample numbers may have lowered accuracy. Researchers examined only peripheral blood and not thyroid tissue.

The CDR3 is 13 amino acids. Per germline, CDR1 KGHSH and CDR2 LQKENI. Of note for this clonotype: The antigen is undetermined. Germline and junction disagree at one end, which may indicate a read error.

The time point denotes: persistent/refractory GD, antithyroid drugs over 5 years with positive TRAb. The TCR library was made from RNA extracted from PBMCs. Arm-PCR with iRepertoire HTBI primers amplified the CDR3 regions for these TCR beta libraries. TCRdb recomputed calls from the multiplex PCR reads with MiXCR, one row per CDR3 protein. The sample comprises about 290,000 distinct CDR3 sequences, approximately 20% of which are singletons, and approximately 60% rests with the top ten. This TCR was sampled from a female donor with Graves disease. Sample: peripheral blood mononuclear cells (PBMCs), taken when the disease was refractory, from a patient treated with antithyroid drugs. The rearrangement joins TRBV18 to TRBJ1-1; D not certain. The CDR3 here is CASHPGGGTEAFF. The DNA of the CDR3 is TGTGCCAGCCATCCAGGTGGTGGCACTGAAGCCTTCTTT.